The T cell receptor (beta chain) under discussion was sequenced for a study of T cells in localized non-small cell lung cancer. Study-level results: Median detection of top 100 tumor clones in adjacent lung was about 52 clones. Without multi-region sequencing, intratumor heterogeneity could not be excluded.

Using immunoSEQ multiplex PCR, the repertoire was profiled, and TCRdb retains in-frame clones only, with some absent. The sample has some 50,000 clones, 85% to 90% seen once; the top ten hold about a sixth. Worth noting for this clone: Its target is unknown.

The receptor comes from a female donor with stage II lung adenocarcinoma. The material sequenced was PBMCs, taken before any cancer treatment.

The CDR3 protein is CASTRWGVSYEQYF. Written as DNA, the CDR3 is TGTGCCAGCACTAGATGGGGCGTCTCCTACGAGCAGTACTTC. The chain joins TRBV5-6 to TRBJ2-7, with D perhaps matching TRBD1 (5 bases). CDR3 size: 14 residues. The V gene lost 6 bases and the J gene lost 0 bases, with 13 bases spanning the gap. Germline V gives CDR1 SGHDT, CDR2 YYEEEE.